The TCR beta chain described here comes from a study of Ad26.COV2.S vaccination and SARS-CoV-2 variants. Study overall: In the COV1001 trial, the donor was in the Ad26.COV2.S arm.

Described treatment: around 19 received Ad26.COV2.S at low or high dose, single or two shots; several received placebo; per-sample allocation not given. After the first vaccine or placebo injection, samples were drawn on day 63. Assay: immunoSEQ multiplex PCR; the TCRdb copy retains only in-frame clones and omits some. This table has some 390,000 clones, less than 90% appearing once. Trimming cost V 6 bases and J 3 bases, with 21 bases left between them. The CDR3 spans 16 residues. The germline gives CDR1 SGHAT, CDR2 FQNNGV. The genes are TRBV11-2 and TRBJ2-7; D unclear. The sample was peripheral blood, taken in a trial of Ad26.COV2.S vaccine versus placebo. The clonotype comes from a person aged 18-65 years who received the Ad26.COV2.S COVID-19 vaccine or a placebo. In DNA, the CDR3 is TGTGCCAGCAGTCTCCCGACCCGAGGAAGGAACTACGAGCAGTACTTC. It codes for CASSLPTRGRNYEQYF.